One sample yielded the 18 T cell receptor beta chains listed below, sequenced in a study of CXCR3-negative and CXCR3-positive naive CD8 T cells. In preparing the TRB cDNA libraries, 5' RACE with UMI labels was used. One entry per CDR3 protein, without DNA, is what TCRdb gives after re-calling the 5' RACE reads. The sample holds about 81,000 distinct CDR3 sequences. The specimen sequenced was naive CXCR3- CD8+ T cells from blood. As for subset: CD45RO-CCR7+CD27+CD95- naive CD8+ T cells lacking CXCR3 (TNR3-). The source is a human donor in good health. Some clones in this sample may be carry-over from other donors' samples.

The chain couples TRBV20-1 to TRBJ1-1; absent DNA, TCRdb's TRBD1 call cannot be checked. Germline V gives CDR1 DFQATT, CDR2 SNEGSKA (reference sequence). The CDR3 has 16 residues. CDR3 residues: CSALDRVKDMNTEAFF.

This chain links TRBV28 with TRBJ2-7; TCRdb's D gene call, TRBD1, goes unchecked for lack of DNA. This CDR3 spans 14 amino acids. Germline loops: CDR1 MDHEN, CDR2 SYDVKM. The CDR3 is CASSPTGLSYEQYF.

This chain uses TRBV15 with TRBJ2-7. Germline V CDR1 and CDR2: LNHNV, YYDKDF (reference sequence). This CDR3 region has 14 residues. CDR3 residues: CATSREDRSYEQYF.

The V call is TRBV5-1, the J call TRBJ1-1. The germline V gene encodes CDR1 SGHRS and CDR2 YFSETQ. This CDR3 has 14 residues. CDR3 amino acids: CASSLGEVNTEAFF.

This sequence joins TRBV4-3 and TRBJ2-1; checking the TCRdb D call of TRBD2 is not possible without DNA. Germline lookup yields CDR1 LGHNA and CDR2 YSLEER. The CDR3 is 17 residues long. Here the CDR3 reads CASSQDRLAHLGNEQFF.

The CDR3: CASSFGSVYEQYF. The gene calls are TRBV28 and TRBJ2-7. Germline V CDR1 and CDR2: MDHEN, SYDVKM. The CDR3 is 13 residues long.

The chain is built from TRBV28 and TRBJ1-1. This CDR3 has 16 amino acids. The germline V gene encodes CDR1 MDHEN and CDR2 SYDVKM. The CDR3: CASSSDPRVENTEAFF.

The CDR3 loop is CASLGAGYEQYF. The J gene is TRBJ2-7, the V gene TRBV2; without DNA, the TCRdb call of TRBD1 cannot be checked. The CDR3 runs 12 residues. CDR1 SNHLY and CDR2 FYNNEI come from the germline V gene. The variable domain in full, with the rest retrieved from reference TRBV2 and TRBJ2-7, is EPEVTQTPSHQVTQMGQEVILRCVPISNHLYFYWYRQILGQKVEFLVSFYNNEISEKSEIFDDQFSVERPDGSNFTLKIRSTKLEDSAMYFCASLGAGYEQYFGPGTRLTVT.

CDR3 loop: CASSLSGTYEQYF. The rearrangement links TRBV7-6 to TRBJ2-7; the TCRdb D gene call, TRBD1, has no DNA to confirm it. The CDR3 runs 13 residues. From germline, CDR1 is SGHVS and CDR2 FNYEAQ.

The CDR3 sequence: CASTTLRGKYNEQFF. The chain joins TRBV28 to TRBJ2-1; no DNA is available, so the TRBD1 call from TCRdb remains unchecked. Germline CDR1 and CDR2: MDHEN and SYDVKM. CDR3 length: 15 amino acids.

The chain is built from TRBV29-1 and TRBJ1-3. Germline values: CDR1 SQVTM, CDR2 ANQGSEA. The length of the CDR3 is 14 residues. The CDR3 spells CSVEGSAGEDTIYF.

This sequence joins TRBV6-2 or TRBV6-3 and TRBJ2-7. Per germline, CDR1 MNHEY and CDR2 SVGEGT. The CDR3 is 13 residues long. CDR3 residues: CASSYFGINEQYF.

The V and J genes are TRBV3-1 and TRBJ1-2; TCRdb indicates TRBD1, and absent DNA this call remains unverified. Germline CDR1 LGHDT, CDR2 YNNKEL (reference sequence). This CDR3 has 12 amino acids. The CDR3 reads CASSGTDYGYTF. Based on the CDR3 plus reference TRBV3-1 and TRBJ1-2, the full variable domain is DTAVSQTPKYLVTQMGNDKSIKCEQNLGHDTMYWYKQDSKKFLKIMFSYNNKELIINETVPNRFSPKSPDKAHLNLHINSLELGDSAVYFCASSGTDYGYTFGSGTRLTVV.

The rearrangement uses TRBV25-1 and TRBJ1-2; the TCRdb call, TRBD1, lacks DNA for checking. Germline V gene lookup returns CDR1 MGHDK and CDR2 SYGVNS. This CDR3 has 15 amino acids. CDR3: CASSEWGRVVDGYTF.

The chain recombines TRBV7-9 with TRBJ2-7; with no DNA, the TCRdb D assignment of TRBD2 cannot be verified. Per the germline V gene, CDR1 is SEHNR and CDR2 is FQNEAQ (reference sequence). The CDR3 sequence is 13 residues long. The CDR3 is CASSLAGGAEQYF.

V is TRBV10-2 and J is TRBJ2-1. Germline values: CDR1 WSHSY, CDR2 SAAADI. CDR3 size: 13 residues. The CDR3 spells CASSESGYNEQFF.

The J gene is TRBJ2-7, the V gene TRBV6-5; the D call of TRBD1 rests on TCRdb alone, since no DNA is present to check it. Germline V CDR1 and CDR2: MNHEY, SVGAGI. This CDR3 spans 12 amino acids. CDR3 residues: CASSQGITEQYF.

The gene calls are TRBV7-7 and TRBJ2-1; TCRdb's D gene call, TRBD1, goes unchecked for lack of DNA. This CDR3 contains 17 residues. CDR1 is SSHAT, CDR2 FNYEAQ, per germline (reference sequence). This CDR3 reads CASSPSRDLTSYNEQFF.